This T cell receptor (beta chain) was sequenced during a study of T cell responses to AZD1222 COVID-19 vaccine. At the level of the study: Pooling was applied to second doses at about 4 or about 12 weeks.

Study observations and caveats: Regions left unmutated in variants are reportedly the target of nearly half of spike-specific TCRs. Elevations in Spike-specific TCR breadth and depth followed administration of two AZD1222 doses. Just a handful of AZD1222 recipients were seropositive at baseline.

Of note for this clone: The antigen is undetermined.

The data were produced by immunoSEQ multiplex PCR, yet TCRdb's version contains in-frame clones alone and is incomplete. This table holds about 180,000 clones, about 91% found once. J lost 2 bases, V lost 4 bases, and 2 bases had no gene match. Germline CDR1 MNHEY, CDR2 SVGAGI. The CDR3 sequence is 14 residues long. This material consisted of peripheral blood, taken on day 0 of AZD1222 vaccination. The chain has TRBV6-5 and TRBJ2-1, with 7 nucleotides matching TRBD1. This clonotype was obtained from an adult in good health. The DNA of the CDR3 is TGTGCCAGCAGTTCAGGGGGAGCCTACAATGAGCAGTTCTTC. Translating it yields CASSSGGAYNEQFF.